A selection of T cell receptor beta chains follows, all from one sample in a study of cytomegalovirus exposure and HLA in healthy donors. The repertoire was sequenced with immunoSEQ multiplex PCR; TCRdb's copy has only in-frame clones and lacks some. The sample holds about 70,000 clones. The specimen was PBMCs. These receptors were collected from a female donor in good health and CMV-seropositive. The CDR3 runs from the conserved cysteine through the conserved F or W. D genes are given only for firm matches.

J gene: TRBJ1-2
V gene: TRBV5-1
D gene: NA
CDR3 DNA: TGCGCCAGCAGCCCATCGGAGTCGTATGGCTACACCTTC
CDR3 protein: CASSPSESYGYTF

J gene: TRBJ1-1
V gene: TRBV25-1
D gene: TRBD1
CDR3 DNA: TGTGCCAGCAGTGAATCGGGACAGAAGAACACTGAAGCTTTCTTT
CDR3 protein: CASSESGQKNTEAFF

J gene: TRBJ2-7
V gene: TRBV5-1
D gene: TRBD2
CDR3 DNA: TGCGCCAGCAGCTTGCTAGCGGGAAGCTCCTACGAGCAGTACTTC
CDR3 protein: CASSLLAGSSYEQYF

J gene: TRBJ2-7
V gene: TRBV11-2
D gene: TRBD2
CDR3 DNA: TGTGCCAGCAGGGAAATGGGAGGGACCTACGAGCAGTACTTC
CDR3 protein: CASREMGGTYEQYF

J gene: TRBJ2-1
V gene: TRBV29-1
D gene: TRBD2
CDR3 DNA: TGCAGCGTGCCCCGGGCTAGCGGGATCAATGAGCAGTTCTTC
CDR3 protein: CSVPRASGINEQFF

J gene: TRBJ1-1
V gene: TRBV19
D gene: TRBD1
CDR3 DNA: TGTGCCAGTAGTCCTAGGACAGGGTCCAAAACCAACACTGAAGCTTTCTTT
CDR3 protein: CASSPRTGSKTNTEAFF

J gene: TRBJ1-2
V gene: TRBV28
D gene: TRBD1
CDR3 DNA: TGTGCCATAATTGATCCGGGACAGGGGGCACGGGGCTACACCTTC
CDR3 protein: CAIIDPGQGARGYTF

J gene: TRBJ1-1
V gene: TRBV6-6
D gene: NA
CDR3 DNA: TGTGCCAGCACAGGGTTGAGCACTGAAGCTTTCTTT
CDR3 protein: CASTGLSTEAFF

J gene: TRBJ1-5
V gene: TRBV2
D gene: NA
CDR3 DNA: TGTGCCACCCGGGGAGGGTATAGCAATCAGCCCCAGCATTTT
CDR3 protein: CATRGGYSNQPQHF

J gene: TRBJ2-3
V gene: TRBV5-4
D gene: NA
CDR3 DNA: TGTGCCAGCAGCTTGATTGGGGCCCTTTCAGATACGCAGTATTTT
CDR3 protein: CASSLIGALSDTQYF